A single sample is the source of the 21 T cell receptor beta chains below, sequenced in a study of CD8 T cells in ankylosing spondylitis. MiXCR was run by TCRdb on the 5' RACE reads, yielding one entry per CDR3 protein. The sample lists roughly 90,000 distinct CDR3 sequences, roughly 8.3% seen once, with 9.9% in the top ten. The specimen was blood, either unsorted or a sorted T cell fraction (not recorded which). These TCRs come from a male donor with ankylosing spondylitis or in good health (not recorded which).

This clonotype has at least ten counts. The rearrangement joins TRBV11-2 to TRBJ2-5; D not resolved. V gave up 1 base and J gave up 4 bases, with 13 bases separating them. The CDR3 loop spans 15 amino acids. Germline CDR1 is SGHAT and CDR2 is FQNNGV. The CDR3 nucleotides read TGTGCCAGCAGCTTAGGTGGCAGCCCGGGAGAGACCCAGTACTTC. This sequence encodes CASSLGGSPGETQYF.

This clonotype came up a few times. A much larger clone lies one base from this, so it may be a read error. The chain carries TRBV5-1 and TRBJ2-2; D unresolved. Germline CDR1 is SGHRS and CDR2 is YFSETQ. The CDR3 is 15 residues long. Trimming removed 2 bases from V and 3 bases from J, with 11 bases in between. The CDR3 region is CASSFELSYTGELFF. The CDR3 coding sequence is TGCGCCAGCAGCTTCGAGCTGTCCTACACCGGGGAGCTGTTTTTT.

This clonotype was counted ten times or more. The J gene is TRBJ2-1, the V gene TRBV15; D unresolved. V was cut by 3 bases and J by 3 bases, with 6 bases left in between. The CDR3 covers 13 residues. The germline CDR1 and CDR2 sequences are LNHNV and YYDKDF (reference sequence). The CDR3 protein is CATSSGSYNEQFF. In nucleotides, the CDR3 is TGTGCCACCAGCAGCGGCAGCTACAATGAGCAGTTCTTC.

This clonotype has ten or more counts. This rearrangement joins TRBV27 to TRBJ2-3; D may correspond to TRBD1 or TRBD2 (5 bases each). V lost 5 bases, J lost 2 bases, and 17 bases lay in between. The germline CDR1 and CDR2 sequences are MNHEY and SMNVEV (reference sequence). CDR3 length: 16 residues. The CDR3 bases are TGTGCCAGCAGTCTAAGACAGAGGGAACTCACAGATACGCAGTATTTT. Its translation is CASSLRQRELTDTQYF.

The rearrangement joins TRBV4-3 to TRBJ2-2, with a tentative D call TRBD2 (7 bases). The germline V gene encodes CDR1 LGHNA and CDR2 YSLEER. This CDR3 is built from 14 residues. With 8 bases removed from V and 5 bases from J, the gap between germline ends came to 15 bases. The CDR3 bases are TGCGCCAGCGGCGGCAGGGGAGGGACCGGGGAGCTGTTTTTT. Amino acid sequence: CASGGRGGTGELFF.

J is TRBJ2-3 and V is TRBV20-1; weak D call: TRBD1 (5 bases). CDR1 and CDR2 from the germline V gene are DFQATT and SNEGSKA (reference sequence). V dropped 2 bases and J dropped 14 bases, with 17 bases sitting between them. The CDR3 consists of 12 residues. CDR3 amino acids: CSARKVDTPRYF. The CDR3 DNA follows: TGCAGTGCTAGAAAGGTGGACACTCCGAGGTATTTT.

At least ten counts were recorded for this clonotype. The chain couples TRBV27 to TRBJ2-1, with D possibly TRBD2 on 6 matching bases. Trimming stripped 5 bases from V and 4 bases from J, with 15 bases between. CDR1 is MNHEY, CDR2 SMNVEV, per germline (reference sequence). The CDR3 covers 15 residues. The CDR3 reads CASSLIGAGYNEQFF. The CDR3 nucleotides read TGTGCCAGCAGTCTGATAGGGGCGGGATACAATGAGCAGTTCTTC.

This clonotype came up many times. The chain links TRBV4-3 to TRBJ2-1; possible D gene TRBD2, 6 bases. Germline CDR1 LGHNA, CDR2 YSLEER. This CDR3 comprises 15 residues. V shed 4 bases and J shed 8 bases, with 18 bases lying between them. The CDR3: CASSRLARHDYEQFF. DNA for the CDR3: TGCGCCAGCAGCCGCCTAGCGCGACATGACTATGAGCAGTTCTTC.

This clonotype appeared many times. The genes are TRBV4-2 and TRBJ2-7; D gene ambiguous. The CDR3 covers 16 residues. The V end was cut by 0 bases, the J end by 2 bases, with 14 bases between. Per the germline V gene, CDR1 is LGHNA and CDR2 is YNFKEQ. The CDR3 region is CASSQEGFTEAYEQYF. The CDR3 nucleotides read TGTGCCAGCAGCCAAGAGGGGTTTACAGAAGCCTACGAGCAGTACTTC.

For this clonotype: A much larger clone differs by one base, so this may be a read error. The rearrangement links TRBV10-3 to TRBJ2-1; D remains unclear. The CDR3 totals 12 residues. V shed 8 bases and J shed 9 bases, with 14 bases lying between them. The germline V gene encodes CDR1 ENHRY and CDR2 SYGVKD. The CDR3: CAISTLNTEQFF. The CDR3 DNA is TGTGCCATCTCCACCCTAAACACTGAGCAGTTCTTC.

At least ten counts were recorded for this clonotype. This rearrangement joins TRBV11-2 to TRBJ2-3; D remains unclear. The CDR3 contains 11 residues. With 0 bases removed from V and 6 bases from J, the gap between germline ends came to 1 base. Looked up from germline, CDR1 is SGHAT and CDR2 is FQNNGV. CDR3 sequence (DNA): TGTGCCAGCAGCTTAGAGGATACGCAGTATTTT. Protein product: CASSLEDTQYF.

This clonotype was counted only a few times. The chain links TRBV20-1 to TRBJ2-1; 8 bases are shared with TRBD1. V lost 4 bases and J lost 7; bases outside the gene matches: 3. This CDR3 is 12 amino acids long. Germline assignment: CDR1 DFQATT and CDR2 SNEGSKA (reference sequence). The CDR3 sequence is CSATQGANEQFF. DNA for the CDR3: TGCAGTGCTACCCAGGGGGCGAATGAGCAGTTCTTC.

The table lists this clonotype with many counts. V usage is TRBV4-1 and J usage is TRBJ2-7; D tentatively fits TRBD1 or TRBD2 (6 bases each). Germline CDR1 is MGHRA and CDR2 is YSYEKL. V lost 2 bases to trimming and J lost 3 bases, with 20 bases between them. The CDR3 consists of 17 residues. The CDR3: CASSQQPGTGGYYEQYF. The CDR3 DNA reads as TGCGCCAGCAGCCAACAGCCCGGGACCGGGGGCTACTACGAGCAGTACTTC.

Concerning this clonotype: Given a much more abundant clone one base away, this may be a read error. The conserved phenylalanine or tryptophan normally closing the CDR3 is absent here, so this likely arose from a read error. The CDR3: CATSRDPLYEQYL. The CDR3 DNA follows: TGTGCCACCAGCAGAGATCCTCTCTACGAGCAGTACCTC. The chain has TRBV15 and TRBJ2-7; no firm D call. Trimming removed 0 bases from V and 3 bases from J, with 6 bases in between. Germline CDR1 is LNHNV and CDR2 is YYDKDF (reference sequence). The CDR3 extends over 13 amino acids.

This clonotype was seen only once. A much larger clone lies one base from this, so it may be a read error. The chain has TRBV7-9 and TRBJ1-3; a weak D match, TRBD1 (6 bases). The V gene's germline CDR1 is SEHNR and CDR2 FQNEAQ (reference sequence). This CDR3 spans 16 amino acids. As DNA, the CDR3 is TGTGCCAGCACCCACCTACAGGGAGGGTCTGGAAGCACCATATATTTT. It specifies CASTHLQGGSGSTIYF. Looking up the rest from reference TRBV7-9 and TRBJ1-3 gives the full variable domain: DTGVSQNPRHKITKRGQNVTFRCDPISEHNRLYWYRQTLGQGPEFLTYFQNEAQLEKSRLLSDRFSAERPKGSFSTLEIQRTEQGDSAMYLCASTHLQGGSGSTIYFGEGSWLTVV.

Comment on this clonotype: This may arise from a read error, as a much more abundant clone is one base away. This CDR3 is missing its conserved last phenylalanine or tryptophan, likely due to a read error. The CDR3 spells CASSPGQVGDTQYY. In DNA form, the CDR3 reads TGCGCCAGCAGCCCGGGACAGGTAGGAGATACGCAGTATTAT. The chain recombines TRBV5-1 with TRBJ2-3, with 8 bases fitting TRBD1. The CDR3 spans 14 residues. CDR1 and CDR2 from the germline V gene are SGHRS and YFSETQ. V lost 4 bases to trimming and J lost 5 bases; unmatched junction nucleotides: 6.

This clonotype was recorded at least ten times. This chain links TRBV20-1 with TRBJ2-5; tentatively, D is TRBD1 (6 bases). From germline, CDR1 is DFQATT and CDR2 SNEGSKA (reference sequence). V lost 5 bases and J 4 bases, leaving 23 bases between the germline ends. The CDR3 is made up of 16 amino acids. This CDR3 is CSACCPVGGQRETQYF. DNA for the CDR3: TGCAGTGCTTGCTGCCCGGTCGGAGGACAGAGAGAGACCCAGTACTTC.

This clonotype appeared many times. The chain recombines TRBV29-1 with TRBJ2-3; no firm D call. The CDR3 loop spans 15 amino acids. The V gene lost 6 bases and the J gene lost 5 bases, with 21 bases spanning the gap. Germline CDR1 and CDR2: SQVTM and ANQGSEA. CDR3 DNA sequence: TGCAGCGTCCGACCGCTGGCGGCTTCGGGAGATACGCAGTATTTT. Protein: CSVRPLAASGDTQYF.

This clonotype was seen repeatedly, ten times or more. This chain uses TRBV3-1 with TRBJ2-3, with D tentatively TRBD1 (6 bases). The length of the CDR3 is 15 residues. In germline, CDR1 is LGHDT, CDR2 YNNKEL (reference sequence). V lost 4 bases and J lost 5, with 16 bases in between. CDR3 loop: CASSRRNQGRDTQYF. As DNA, the CDR3 is TGTGCCAGCAGCCGAAGAAATCAGGGGCGAGATACGCAGTATTTT.

Only a few counts were recorded for this clonotype. The gene calls are TRBV6-1 and TRBJ1-1; TRBD1 matches 11 bases. The CDR3 totals 14 residues. Germline V gene data show CDR1 as MNHNS and CDR2 as SASEGT. CDR3 bases: TGTCAGACGAAACGAGGGGGGACAGGGGGACAAGCTTTCTTT. Residues: CQTKRGGTGGQAFF.

This clonotype was recorded many times. The chain couples TRBV9 to TRBJ2-1, with D hard to call. Trimming cost V 3 bases and J 0 bases, with 7 bases left between them. Germline-derived CDR1 and CDR2 are SGDLS and YYNGEE. This CDR3 region has 14 residues. The CDR3 region is CASSARTSYNEQFF. CDR3 DNA: TGTGCCAGCAGCGCCCGAACCTCCTACAATGAGCAGTTCTTC.